The rows below give T cell receptor beta chains drawn from one sample of a study of blood T cell repertoires in COVID-19. Some clones are missing from TCRdb's copy, which holds only in-frame ones; the method was immunoSEQ multiplex PCR. The table has fewer than 250,000 clones, around 84% seen once. The sample consisted of PBMCs or T cells enriched from blood (not recorded which). All receptors come from a woman aged 40 to 50 who had recovered from COVID-19. The conserved cysteine and the conserved F or W are not part of the CDR3 here. D genes are given only for firm matches.

CDR3: ASSLGLRATQY
length: 11
D: NA
V: TRBV7-2

CDR3: ASSYSGGSYGYT
length: 12
D: NA
V: TRBV6-5

CDR3: ASSPDTISGNTIY
length: 13
D: NA
V: TRBV5-5

CDR3: ASSFSGQETQY
length: 11
D: NA
V: TRBV10-1

CDR3: ASSLGKRSSYNSPLH
length: 15
D: NA
V: TRBV7-2

CDR3: ASSLRTSGTDTQY
length: 13
D: TRBD2
V: TRBV14

CDR3: AWERGEKLF
length: 9
D: NA
V: TRBV30

CDR3: ASSQTESGNTIY
length: 12
D: NA
V: TRBV7-9

CDR3: ASRITSGRTGELF
length: 13
D: TRBD2
V: TRBV28

CDR3: ASRHGLAGYNEQF
length: 13
D: TRBD2
V: TRBV7-9

CDR3: ASTPQRANNEQF
length: 12
D: NA
V: TRBV3-1/TRBV3-2

CDR3: SVYTSDSPSGYT
length: 12
D: NA
V: TRBV29-1

CDR3: SVNRGSYEQY
length: 10
D: TRBD1
V: TRBV29-1

CDR3: ASSQLGSGTGELF
length: 13
D: NA
V: TRBV4-1

CDR3: ASSDRKTSGYNEQF
length: 14
D: TRBD2
V: TRBV6-4

CDR3: ASSLVAGWATDTQY
length: 14
D: NA
V: TRBV7-9

CDR3: ASSLAVKDTQY
length: 11
D: NA
V: TRBV7-7

CDR3: ASRGLAGVGYNEQF
length: 14
D: TRBD2
V: TRBV7-2

CDR3: ASSYGGGTQY
length: 10
D: TRBD2
V: TRBV6-2/TRBV6-3

CDR3: ASSFHYEQY
length: 9
D: NA
V: TRBV11-2

CDR3: ASSRTPPEAF
length: 10
D: NA
V: TRBV19

CDR3: ASSRDRGIGAF
length: 11
D: TRBD1
V: TRBV28

CDR3: ASSKGAGYGYT
length: 11
D: TRBD1
V: TRBV5-6

CDR3: ASSGTSGSTDEQY
length: 13
D: TRBD2
V: TRBV2

CDR3: ASSARQVADTQY
length: 12
D: NA
V: TRBV5-1

CDR3: ASSPSSGTYNEQF
length: 13
D: TRBD2
V: TRBV19

CDR3: ASSSRFQTQETQY
length: 13
D: NA
V: TRBV27

CDR3: ASSQDGRERGTDTQY
length: 15
D: TRBD2
V: TRBV14

CDR3: ASRTLSGSRFGDEQF
length: 15
D: TRBD2
V: TRBV27

CDR3: ASSQSGAEEKLF
length: 12
D: NA
V: TRBV16

CDR3: ATSTDREAGELF
length: 12
D: NA
V: TRBV15

CDR3: ASSTRSAVYSGNTIY
length: 15
D: NA
V: TRBV9

CDR3: ASSLTQGSRSFKPLNEQF
length: 18
D: NA
V: TRBV19

CDR3: ATSRDPGSGNTIY
length: 13
D: NA
V: TRBV15

CDR3: SATTGFGYT
length: 9
D: NA
V: TRBV20-1

CDR3: ASSELVGLGNEKLF
length: 14
D: NA
V: TRBV6-1

CDR3: SVDPGLSGYT
length: 10
D: NA
V: TRBV29-1

CDR3: ASSPNRELETQY
length: 12
D: NA
V: TRBV28

CDR3: ASSQAYTDTQY
length: 11
D: NA
V: TRBV4-1

CDR3: ASRTGGNQPQH
length: 11
D: TRBD1
V: TRBV27

CDR3: ASISGAGNTEAF
length: 12
D: NA
V: TRBV5-1

CDR3: AWSATTNEKLF
length: 11
D: NA
V: TRBV30

CDR3: ASMGRGGSRTRGTEAF
length: 16
D: NA
V: TRBV7-2

CDR3: ATSRPSGFDYEQF
length: 13
D: TRBD2
V: TRBV15

CDR3: ASSFRGQPQH
length: 10
D: NA
V: TRBV27

CDR3: ARRFLAGGGYEQY
length: 13
D: TRBD2
V: TRBV5-3

CDR3: ASSLALSSGQQF
length: 12
D: TRBD2
V: TRBV7-9

CDR3: ASSPGTGDDEQY
length: 12
D: TRBD1
V: TRBV4-1

CDR3: ATSRGGQWIRSDTQY
length: 15
D: NA
V: TRBV15

CDR3: ASSLAGHSTDTQY
length: 13
D: NA
V: TRBV7-9

CDR3: ASSQGPSGRVDEQF
length: 14
D: TRBD2
V: TRBV4-2

CDR3: ASSMPIVNEKLF
length: 12
D: NA
V: TRBV19

CDR3: ASSPGQQNQPQH
length: 12
D: TRBD1
V: TRBV5-1

CDR3: ASSAIANSYNEQF
length: 13
D: NA
V: TRBV28

CDR3: ASSRTGAVYGYT
length: 12
D: TRBD1
V: TRBV11-2

CDR3: ASRPVGTGVEKLF
length: 13
D: TRBD1
V: TRBV3-1/TRBV3-2

CDR3: ASSPRDIGDTEAF
length: 13
D: NA
V: TRBV18

CDR3: ASSTTGGGYNEQF
length: 13
D: TRBD2
V: TRBV19